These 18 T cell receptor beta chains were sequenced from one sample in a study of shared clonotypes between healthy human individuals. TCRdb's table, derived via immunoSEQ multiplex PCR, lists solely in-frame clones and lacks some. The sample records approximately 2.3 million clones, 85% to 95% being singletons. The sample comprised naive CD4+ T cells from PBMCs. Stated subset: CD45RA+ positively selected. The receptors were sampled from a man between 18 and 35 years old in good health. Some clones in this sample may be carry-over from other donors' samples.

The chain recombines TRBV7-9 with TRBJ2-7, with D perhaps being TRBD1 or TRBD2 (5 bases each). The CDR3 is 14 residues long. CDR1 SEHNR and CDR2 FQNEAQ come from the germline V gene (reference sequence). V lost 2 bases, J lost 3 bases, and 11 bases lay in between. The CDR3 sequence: CASSLLGTHYEQYF. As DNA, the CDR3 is TGTGCCAGCAGCTTACTGGGGACCCACTACGAGCAGTACTTC.

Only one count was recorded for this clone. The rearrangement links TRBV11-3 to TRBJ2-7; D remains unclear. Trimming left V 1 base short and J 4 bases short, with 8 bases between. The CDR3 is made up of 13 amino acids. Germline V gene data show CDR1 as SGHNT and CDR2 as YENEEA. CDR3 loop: CASSLGPWYEQYF. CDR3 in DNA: TGTGCCAGCAGCTTAGGGCCCTGGTACGAGCAGTACTTC.

In DNA form, the CDR3 reads TGTGCCAGCGGCCGCCCGGGCGGGACGAGCAATGAGCAGTTCTTC. It specifies CASGRPGGTSNEQFF. The gene calls are TRBV27 and TRBJ2-1, with D tentatively TRBD2 (6 bases). CDR3 size: 15 residues. V was trimmed by 8 bases and J by 6 bases, leaving 20 bases between them. The germline CDR1 and CDR2 sequences are MNHEY and SMNVEV (reference sequence).

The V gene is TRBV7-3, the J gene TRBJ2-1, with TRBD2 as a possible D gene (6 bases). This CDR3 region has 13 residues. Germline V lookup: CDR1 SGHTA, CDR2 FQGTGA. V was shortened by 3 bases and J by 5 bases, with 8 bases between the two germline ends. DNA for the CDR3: TGTGCCAGCAGCTTCCAGCGGGACAATGAGCAGTTCTTC. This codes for CASSFQRDNEQFF. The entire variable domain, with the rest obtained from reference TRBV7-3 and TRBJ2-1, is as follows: GAGVSQTPSNKVTEKGKYVELRCDPISGHTALYWYRQSLGQGPEFLIYFQGTGAADDSGLPNDRFFAVRPEGSVSTLKIQRTERGDSAVYLCASSFQRDNEQFFGPGTRLTVL.

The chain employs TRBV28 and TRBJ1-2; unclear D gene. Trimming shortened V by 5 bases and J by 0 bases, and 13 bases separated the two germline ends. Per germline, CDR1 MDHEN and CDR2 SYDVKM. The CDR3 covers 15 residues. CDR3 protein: CASSKGRQTNYGYTF. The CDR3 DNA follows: TGTGCCAGCAGTAAAGGTCGGCAGACTAACTATGGCTACACCTTC.

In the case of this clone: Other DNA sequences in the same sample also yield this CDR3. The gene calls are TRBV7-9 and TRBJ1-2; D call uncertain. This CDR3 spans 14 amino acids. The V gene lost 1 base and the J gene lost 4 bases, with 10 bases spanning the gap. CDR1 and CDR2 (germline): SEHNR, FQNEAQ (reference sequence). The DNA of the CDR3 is TGTGCCAGCAGCTTAGGGTCAGTTCTCTATGGCTACACCTTC. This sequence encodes CASSLGSVLYGYTF.

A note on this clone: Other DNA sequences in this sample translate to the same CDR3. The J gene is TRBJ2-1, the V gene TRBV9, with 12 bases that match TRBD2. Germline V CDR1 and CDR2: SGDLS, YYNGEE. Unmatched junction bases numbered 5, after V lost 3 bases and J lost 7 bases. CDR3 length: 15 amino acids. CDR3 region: CASSATSGSGNEQFF. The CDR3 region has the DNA TGTGCCAGCAGCGCGACTAGCGGGAGCGGGAATGAGCAGTTCTTC.

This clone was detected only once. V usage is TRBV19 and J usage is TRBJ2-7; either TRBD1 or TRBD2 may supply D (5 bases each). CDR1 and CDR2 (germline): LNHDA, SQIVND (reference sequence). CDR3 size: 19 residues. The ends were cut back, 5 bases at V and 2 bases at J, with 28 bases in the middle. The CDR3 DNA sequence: TGTGCCAGTAGTGGGACGGGACCTGGGGCGAATAGAATGACCTACGAGCAGTACTTC. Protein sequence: CASSGTGPGANRMTYEQYF.

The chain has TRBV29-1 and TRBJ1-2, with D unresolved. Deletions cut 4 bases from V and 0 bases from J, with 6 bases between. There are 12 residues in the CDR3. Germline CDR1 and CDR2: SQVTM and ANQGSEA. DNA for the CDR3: TGCAGCGTTGCCCAGACTAACTATGGCTACACCTTC. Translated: CSVAQTNYGYTF.

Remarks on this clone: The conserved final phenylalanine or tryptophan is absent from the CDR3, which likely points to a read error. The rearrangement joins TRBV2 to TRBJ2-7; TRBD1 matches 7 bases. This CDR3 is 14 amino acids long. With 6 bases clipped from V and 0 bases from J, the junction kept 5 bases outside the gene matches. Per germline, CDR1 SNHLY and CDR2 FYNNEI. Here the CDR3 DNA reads TGTGCCAGCAGACCGGACAGGAGCTCCTACGAGCAGTACCTC. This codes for CASRPDRSSYEQYL.

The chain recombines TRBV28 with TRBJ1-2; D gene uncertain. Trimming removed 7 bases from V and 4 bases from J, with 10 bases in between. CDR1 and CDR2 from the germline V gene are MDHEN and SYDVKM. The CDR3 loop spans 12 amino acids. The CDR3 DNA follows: TGTGCCAGCACCCCGCGGGGCTATGGCTACACCTTC. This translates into CASTPRGYGYTF.

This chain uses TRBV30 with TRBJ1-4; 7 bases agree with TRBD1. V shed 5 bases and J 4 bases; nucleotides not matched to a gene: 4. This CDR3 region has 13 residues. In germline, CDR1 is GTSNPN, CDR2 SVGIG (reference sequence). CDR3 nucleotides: TGTGCCTGGGCCGGGACAGATAATGAAAAACTGTTTTTT. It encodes CAWAGTDNEKLFF.

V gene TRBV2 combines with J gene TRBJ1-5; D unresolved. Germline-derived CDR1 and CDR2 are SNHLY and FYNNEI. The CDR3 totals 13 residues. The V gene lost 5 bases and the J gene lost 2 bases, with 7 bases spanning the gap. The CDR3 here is CASSTPGNQPQHF. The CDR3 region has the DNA TGTGCCAGCAGTACCCCGGGCAATCAGCCCCAGCATTTT.

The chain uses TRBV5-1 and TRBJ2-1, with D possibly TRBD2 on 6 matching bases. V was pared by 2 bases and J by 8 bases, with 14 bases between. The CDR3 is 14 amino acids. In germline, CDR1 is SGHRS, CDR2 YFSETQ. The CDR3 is CASSLYYGGDEQFF. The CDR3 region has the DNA TGCGCCAGCAGCTTATATTACGGGGGAGATGAGCAGTTCTTC.

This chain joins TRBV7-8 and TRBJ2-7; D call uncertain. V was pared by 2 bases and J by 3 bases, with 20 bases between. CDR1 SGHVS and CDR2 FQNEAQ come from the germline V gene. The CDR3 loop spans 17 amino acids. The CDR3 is CASSLSPRPIAGYEQYF. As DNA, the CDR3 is TGTGCCAGCAGCTTAAGTCCGAGGCCCATTGCAGGCTACGAGCAGTACTTC.

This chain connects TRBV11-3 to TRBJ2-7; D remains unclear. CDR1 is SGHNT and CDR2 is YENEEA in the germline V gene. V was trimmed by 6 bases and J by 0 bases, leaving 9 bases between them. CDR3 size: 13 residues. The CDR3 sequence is CASRVVSSYEQYF. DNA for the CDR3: TGTGCCAGCAGGGTGGTGAGCTCCTACGAGCAGTACTTC.

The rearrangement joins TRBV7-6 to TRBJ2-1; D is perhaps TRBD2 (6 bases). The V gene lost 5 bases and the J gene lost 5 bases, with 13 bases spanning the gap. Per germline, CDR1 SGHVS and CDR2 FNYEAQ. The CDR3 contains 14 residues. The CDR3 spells CASSLVIADNEQFF. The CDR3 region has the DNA TGTGCCAGCAGCCTGGTTATAGCGGACAATGAGCAGTTCTTC.

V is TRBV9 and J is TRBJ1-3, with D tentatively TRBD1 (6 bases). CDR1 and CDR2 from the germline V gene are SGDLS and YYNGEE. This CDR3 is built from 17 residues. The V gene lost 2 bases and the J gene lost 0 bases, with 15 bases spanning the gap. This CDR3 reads CASSVSDSRSSGNTIYF. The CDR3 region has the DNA TGTGCCAGCAGCGTGTCGGACAGCCGAAGCTCTGGAAACACCATATATTTT.